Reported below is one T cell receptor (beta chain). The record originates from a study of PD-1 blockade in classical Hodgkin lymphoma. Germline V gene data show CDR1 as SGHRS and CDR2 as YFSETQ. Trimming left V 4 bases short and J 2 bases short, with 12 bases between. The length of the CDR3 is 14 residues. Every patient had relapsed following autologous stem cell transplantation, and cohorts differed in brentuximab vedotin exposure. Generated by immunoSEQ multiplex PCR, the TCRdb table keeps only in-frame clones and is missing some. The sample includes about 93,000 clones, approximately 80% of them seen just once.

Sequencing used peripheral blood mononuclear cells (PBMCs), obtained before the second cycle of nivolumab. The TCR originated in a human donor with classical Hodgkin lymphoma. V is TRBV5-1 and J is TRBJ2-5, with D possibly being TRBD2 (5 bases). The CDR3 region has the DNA TGCGCCAGCAGCCCGGACCCGGGGCAAGAGACCCAGTACTTC. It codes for CASSPDPGQETQYF.